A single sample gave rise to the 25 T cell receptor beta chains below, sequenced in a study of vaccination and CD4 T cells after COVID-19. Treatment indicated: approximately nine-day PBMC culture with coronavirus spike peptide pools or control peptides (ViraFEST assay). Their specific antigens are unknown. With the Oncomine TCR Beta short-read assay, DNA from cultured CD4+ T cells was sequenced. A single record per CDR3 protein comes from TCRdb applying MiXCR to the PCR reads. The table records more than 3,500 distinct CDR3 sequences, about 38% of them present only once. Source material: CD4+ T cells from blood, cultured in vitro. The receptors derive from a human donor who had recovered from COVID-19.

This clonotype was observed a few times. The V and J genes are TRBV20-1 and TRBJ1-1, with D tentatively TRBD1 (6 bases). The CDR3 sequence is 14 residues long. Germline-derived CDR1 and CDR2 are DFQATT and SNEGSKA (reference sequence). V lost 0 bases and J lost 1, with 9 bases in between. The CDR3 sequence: CSARDPRGNTEAFF. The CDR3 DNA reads TGCAGTGCTAGAGATCCCAGGGGGAACACTGAAGCTTTCTTT.

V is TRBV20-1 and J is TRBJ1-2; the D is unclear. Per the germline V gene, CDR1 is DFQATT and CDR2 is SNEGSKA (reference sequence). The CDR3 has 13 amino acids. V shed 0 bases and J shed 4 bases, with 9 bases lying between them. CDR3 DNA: TGCAGTGCTAGAGATGACATTCTCTATGGCTACACCTTC. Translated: CSARDDILYGYTF.

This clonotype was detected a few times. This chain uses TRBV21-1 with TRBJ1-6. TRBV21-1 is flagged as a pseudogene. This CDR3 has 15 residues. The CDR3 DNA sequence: TGTGCCAGCAGCAAAGAAACCTGGGGTAATTCACCCCTCCACTTT. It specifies CASSKETWGNSPLHF.

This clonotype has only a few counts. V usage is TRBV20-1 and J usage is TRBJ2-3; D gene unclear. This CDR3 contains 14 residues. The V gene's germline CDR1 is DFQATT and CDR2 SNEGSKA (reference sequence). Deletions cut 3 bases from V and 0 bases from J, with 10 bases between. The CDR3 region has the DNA TGCAGTGCTAGTCGACCCCTTAGCACAGATACGCAGTATTTT. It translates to CSASRPLSTDTQYF.

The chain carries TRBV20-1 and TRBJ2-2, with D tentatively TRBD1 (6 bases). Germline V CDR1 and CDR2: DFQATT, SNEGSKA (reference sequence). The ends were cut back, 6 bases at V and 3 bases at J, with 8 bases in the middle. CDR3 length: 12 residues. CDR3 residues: CSAHRDTGELFF. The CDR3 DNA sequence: TGCAGTGCCCACAGGGACACCGGGGAGCTGTTTTTT.

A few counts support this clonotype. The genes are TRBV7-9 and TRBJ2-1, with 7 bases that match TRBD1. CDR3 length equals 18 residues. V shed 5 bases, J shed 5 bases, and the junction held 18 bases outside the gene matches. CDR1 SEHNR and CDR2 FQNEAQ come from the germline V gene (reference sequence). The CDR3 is CASSKQQGPVGSHNEQFF. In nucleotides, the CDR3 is TGTGCCAGCAGCAAACAACAGGGGCCGGTCGGTTCCCACAATGAGCAGTTCTTC. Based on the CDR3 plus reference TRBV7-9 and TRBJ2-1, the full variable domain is DTGVSQNPRHKITKRGQNVTFRCDPISEHNRLYWYRQTLGQGPEFLTYFQNEAQLEKSRLLSDRFSAERPKGSFSTLEIQRTEQGDSAMYLCASSKQQGPVGSHNEQFFGPGTRLTVL.

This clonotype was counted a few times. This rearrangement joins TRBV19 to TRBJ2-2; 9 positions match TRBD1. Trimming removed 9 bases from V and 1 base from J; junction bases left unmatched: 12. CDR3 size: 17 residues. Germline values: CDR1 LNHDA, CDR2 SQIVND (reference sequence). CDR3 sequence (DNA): TGTGCCAGCCTTACCGGGACAGGGAATCTGAACACCGGGGAGCTGTTTTTT. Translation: CASLTGTGNLNTGELFF.

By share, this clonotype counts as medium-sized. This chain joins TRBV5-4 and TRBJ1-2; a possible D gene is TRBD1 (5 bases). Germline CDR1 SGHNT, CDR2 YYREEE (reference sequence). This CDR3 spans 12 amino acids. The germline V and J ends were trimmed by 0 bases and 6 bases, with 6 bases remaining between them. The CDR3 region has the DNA TGTGCCAGCAGCTTGGTGGGGGATGGCTACACCTTC. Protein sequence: CASSLVGDGYTF. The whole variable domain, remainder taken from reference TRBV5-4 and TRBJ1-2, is ETGVTQSPTHLIKTRGQQVTLRCSSQSGHNTVSWYQQALGQGPQFIFQYYREEENGRGNFPPRFSGLQFPNYSSELNVNALELDDSALYLCASSLVGDGYTFGSGTRLTVV.

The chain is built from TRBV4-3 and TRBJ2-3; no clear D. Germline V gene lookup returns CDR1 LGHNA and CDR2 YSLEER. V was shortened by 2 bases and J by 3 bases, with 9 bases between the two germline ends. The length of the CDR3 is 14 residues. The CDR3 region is CASSQWLGTDTQYF. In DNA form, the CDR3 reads TGCGCCAGCAGCCAATGGTTGGGTACAGATACGCAGTATTTT.

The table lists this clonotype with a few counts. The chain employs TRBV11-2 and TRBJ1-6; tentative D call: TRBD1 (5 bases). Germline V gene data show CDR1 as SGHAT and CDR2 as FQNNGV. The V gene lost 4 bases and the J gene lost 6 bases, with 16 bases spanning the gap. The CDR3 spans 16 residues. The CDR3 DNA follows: TGTGCCAGCAGCTCTGAACCGGGACGCCCTAATTCACCCCTCCACTTT. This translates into CASSSEPGRPNSPLHF.

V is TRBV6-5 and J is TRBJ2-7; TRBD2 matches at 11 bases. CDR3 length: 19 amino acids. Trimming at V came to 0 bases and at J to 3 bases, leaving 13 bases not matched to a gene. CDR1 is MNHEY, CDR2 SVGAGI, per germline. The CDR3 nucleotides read TGTGCCAGCAGTTACTCGATCAGGCTAGCGGGAGGAACGCGCTACGAGCAGTACTTC. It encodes CASSYSIRLAGGTRYEQYF.

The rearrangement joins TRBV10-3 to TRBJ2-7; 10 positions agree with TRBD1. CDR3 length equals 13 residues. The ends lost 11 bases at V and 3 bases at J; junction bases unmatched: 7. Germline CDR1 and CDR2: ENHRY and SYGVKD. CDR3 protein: CAARQGAVYEQYF. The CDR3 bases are TGTGCCGCGCGACAGGGGGCGGTCTACGAGCAGTACTTC.

CDR3 nucleotides: TGTGCCAGCATATCTGCGCGGGGGGGGAAAGAGACCCAGTACTTC. As protein: CASISARGGKETQYF. The gene calls are TRBV25-1 and TRBJ2-5; 9 bases are a match to TRBD2. The J segment lost 3 bases and the V segment lost 7 bases, leaving 9 bases of the junction unmatched. This CDR3 has 15 amino acids. The germline gives CDR1 MGHDK, CDR2 SYGVNS.

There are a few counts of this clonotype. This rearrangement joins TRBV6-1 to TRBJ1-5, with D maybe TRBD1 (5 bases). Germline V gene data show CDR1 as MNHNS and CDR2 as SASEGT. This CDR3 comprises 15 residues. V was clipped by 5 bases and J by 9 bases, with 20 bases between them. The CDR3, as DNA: TGTGCCAGCAGTCGGGAGGGACCGCACTTTTGGCCCCAGCATTTT. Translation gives CASSREGPHFWPQHF.

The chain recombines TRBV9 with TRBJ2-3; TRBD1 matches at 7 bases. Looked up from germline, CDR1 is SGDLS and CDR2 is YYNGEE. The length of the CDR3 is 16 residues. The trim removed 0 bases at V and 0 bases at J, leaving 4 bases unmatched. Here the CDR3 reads CASSVASGQSTDTQYF. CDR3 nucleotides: TGTGCCAGCAGCGTAGCCTCGGGACAGAGCACAGATACGCAGTATTTT.

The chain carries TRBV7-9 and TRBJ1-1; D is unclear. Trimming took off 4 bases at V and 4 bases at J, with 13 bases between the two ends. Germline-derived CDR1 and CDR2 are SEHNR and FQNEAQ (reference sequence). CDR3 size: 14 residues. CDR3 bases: TGTGCCAGCAGCTCCCTCGCGGGAGGCACTGAAGCTTTCTTT. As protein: CASSSLAGGTEAFF.

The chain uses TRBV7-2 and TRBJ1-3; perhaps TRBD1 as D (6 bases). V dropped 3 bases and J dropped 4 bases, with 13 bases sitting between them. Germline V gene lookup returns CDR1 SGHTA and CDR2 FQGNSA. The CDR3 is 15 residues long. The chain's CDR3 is CASSFGGAVGNTIYF. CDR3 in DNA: TGTGCCAGCAGCTTCGGGGGGGCGGTAGGAAACACCATATATTTT.

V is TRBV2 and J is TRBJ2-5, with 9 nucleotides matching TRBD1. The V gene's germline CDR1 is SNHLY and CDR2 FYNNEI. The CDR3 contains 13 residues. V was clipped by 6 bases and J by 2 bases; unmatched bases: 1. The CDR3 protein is CASSGQGQETQYF. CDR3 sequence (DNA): TGTGCCAGCAGCGGACAGGGGCAAGAGACCCAGTACTTC. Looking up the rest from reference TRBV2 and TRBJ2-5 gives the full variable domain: EPEVTQTPSHQVTQMGQEVILRCVPISNHLYFYWYRQILGQKVEFLVSFYNNEISEKSEIFDDQFSVERPDGSNFTLKIRSTKLEDSAMYFCASSGQGQETQYFGPGTRLLVL.

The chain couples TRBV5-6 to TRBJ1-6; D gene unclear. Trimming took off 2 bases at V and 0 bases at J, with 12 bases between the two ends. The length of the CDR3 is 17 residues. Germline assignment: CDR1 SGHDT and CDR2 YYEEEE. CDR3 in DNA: TGTGCCAGCAGCTTTGTGAGTCGAAGCTCCTATAATTCACCCCTCCACTTT. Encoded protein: CASSFVSRSSYNSPLHF.

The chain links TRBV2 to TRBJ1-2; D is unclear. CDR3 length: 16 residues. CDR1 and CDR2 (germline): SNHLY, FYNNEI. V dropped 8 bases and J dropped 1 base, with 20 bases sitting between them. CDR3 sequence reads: CASGRETLTVNYGYTF. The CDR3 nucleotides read TGTGCCAGCGGGAGAGAAACCCTTACAGTTAACTATGGCTACACCTTC.

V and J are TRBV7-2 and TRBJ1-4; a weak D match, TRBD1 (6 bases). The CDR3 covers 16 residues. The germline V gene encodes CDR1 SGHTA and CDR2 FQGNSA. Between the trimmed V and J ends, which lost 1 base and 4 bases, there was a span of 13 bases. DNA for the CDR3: TGTGCCAGCAGCTTAGTGGGGGGCAGTCTTAATGAAAAACTGTTTTTT. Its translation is CASSLVGGSLNEKLFF.

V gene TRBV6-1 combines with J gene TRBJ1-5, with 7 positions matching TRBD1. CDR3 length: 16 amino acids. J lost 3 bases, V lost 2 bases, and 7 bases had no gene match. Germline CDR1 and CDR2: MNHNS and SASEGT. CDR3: CASSELLTGLNQPQHF. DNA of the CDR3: TGTGCCAGCAGTGAACTATTGACAGGGCTCAATCAGCCCCAGCATTTT.

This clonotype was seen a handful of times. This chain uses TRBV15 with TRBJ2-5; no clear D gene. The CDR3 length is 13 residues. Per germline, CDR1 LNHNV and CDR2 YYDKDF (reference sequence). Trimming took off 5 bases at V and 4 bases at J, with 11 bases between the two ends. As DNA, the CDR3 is TGTGCCACCAGCGGCCACCCCGGAGAGACCCAGTACTTC. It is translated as CATSGHPGETQYF.

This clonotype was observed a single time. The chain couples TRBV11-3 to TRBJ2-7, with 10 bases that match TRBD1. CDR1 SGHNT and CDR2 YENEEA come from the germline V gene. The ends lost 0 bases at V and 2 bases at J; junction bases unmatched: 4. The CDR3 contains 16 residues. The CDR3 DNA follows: TGTGCCAGCAGCTTAGAGCGGACAGGGGGGGCCTACGAGCAGTACTTC. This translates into CASSLERTGGAYEQYF.

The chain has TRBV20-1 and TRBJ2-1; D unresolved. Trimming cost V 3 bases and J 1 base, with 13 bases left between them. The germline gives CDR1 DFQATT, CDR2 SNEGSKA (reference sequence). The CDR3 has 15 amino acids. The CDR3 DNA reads TGCAGTGCTAGGTCAGTTGTGGTATCCTACAATGAGCAGTTCTTC. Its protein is CSARSVVVSYNEQFF.